Listed below are T cell receptor beta chains from one sample, sequenced in a study of blood T cells in healthy people across ages. One entry per CDR3 protein, called by TCRdb with MiXCR from the 5' RACE reads. The sample records some 930,000 distinct CDR3 sequences, about 29% being singletons. This same sample was also part of a study on T cells of mothers and their children.

Sequenced sample: blood. All receptors derive from a woman aged 40 to 49 in good health. The CDR3 runs from the conserved cysteine through the conserved F or W. The order of the fields is CDR3 protein, CDR3 DNA, V gene, J gene, D gene, clone size. D genes are given only for firm matches. For some rows the clone size is stated as once, few or many, or as a class when expanded; others skip it.

CDR3 protein: CASSRPSGTQETQYF
CDR3 DNA: TGTGCCAGCAGCCGACCCTCTGGGACCCAAGAGACCCAGTACTTC
V gene: TRBV3-1
J gene: TRBJ2-5
D gene: .
clone size: many

CDR3 protein: CSAPSWQTKSLTSTDTQYF
CDR3 DNA: TGCAGTGCCCCCTCTTGGCAGACCAAGAGCCTAACTAGCACAGATACGCAGTATTTT
V gene: TRBV20-1
J gene: TRBJ2-3
D gene: .
clone size: many

CDR3 protein: CATSRHILRAKNSPLHF
CDR3 DNA: TGTGCCACCAGCAGACATATCCTACGGGCGAAAAATTCACCCCTCCACTTT
V gene: TRBV15
J gene: TRBJ1-6
D gene: .
clone size: few

CDR3 protein: CAIRDRAAAYEQYF
CDR3 DNA: TGTGCCATCAGGGACAGGGCCGCCGCCTACGAGCAGTACTTC
V gene: TRBV10-3
J gene: TRBJ2-7
D gene: TRBD1
clone size: many

CDR3 protein: CASSLRSGGYQETQYF
CDR3 DNA: TGTGCCAGCAGTTTAAGGAGCGGGGGGTACCAAGAGACCCAGTACTTC
V gene: TRBV28
J gene: TRBJ2-5
D gene: TRBD2
clone size: .

CDR3 protein: CASSQPDRGSYEQYF
CDR3 DNA: TGTGCCAGCTCACAGCCCGACAGGGGCTCCTACGAGCAGTACTTC
V gene: TRBV18
J gene: TRBJ2-7
D gene: TRBD1
clone size: .

CDR3 protein: CASSKGADYYGYTF
CDR3 DNA: TGTGCCAGCAGTAAGGGGGCGGACTACTATGGCTACACCTTC
V gene: TRBV28
J gene: TRBJ1-2
D gene: TRBD1
clone size: .

CDR3 protein: CASSLAGGGLTNYGYTF
CDR3 DNA: TGTGCCAGCAGCTTAGCAGGGGGGGGCCTAACTAACTATGGCTACACCTTC
V gene: TRBV7-2
J gene: TRBJ1-2
D gene: .
clone size: .

CDR3 protein: CASSLAIEGAKYF
CDR3 DNA: TGTGCCAGCAGCTTAGCGATCGAGGGGGCTAAGTACTTC
V gene: TRBV7-2
J gene: TRBJ2-7
D gene: TRBD1
clone size: .

CDR3 protein: CASSQGLAGGDTQYF
CDR3 DNA: TGCGCCAGCAGCCAAGGACTAGCGGGGGGTGATACGCAGTATTTT
V gene: TRBV4-3
J gene: TRBJ2-3
D gene: TRBD2
clone size: few

CDR3 protein: CASSRQRGDQETQYF
CDR3 DNA: TGTGCCAGCAGCCGGCAGCGGGGTGATCAAGAGACCCAGTACTTC
V gene: TRBV12-3/TRBV12-4
J gene: TRBJ2-5
D gene: TRBD2
clone size: many

CDR3 protein: CASSSLDGNTEAFF
CDR3 DNA: TGCGCCAGCAGCTCCCTGGACGGGAACACTGAAGCTTTCTTT
V gene: TRBV5-1
J gene: TRBJ1-1
D gene: .
clone size: .

CDR3 protein: CASSLESNTEAFF
CDR3 DNA: TGCGCCAGCAGCTTGGAGAGCAACACTGAAGCTTTCTTT
V gene: TRBV5-1
J gene: TRBJ1-1
D gene: .
clone size: .

CDR3 protein: CASRSGAIGDEKLFF
CDR3 DNA: TGTGCCAGCAGATCCGGGGCCATAGGTGATGAAAAACTGTTTTTT
V gene: TRBV6-5
J gene: TRBJ1-4
D gene: .
clone size: .

CDR3 protein: CASSRERETQYF
CDR3 DNA: TGTGCCAGCAGCCGGGAGAGGGAGACCCAGTACTTC
V gene: TRBV7-2
J gene: TRBJ2-5
D gene: .
clone size: many